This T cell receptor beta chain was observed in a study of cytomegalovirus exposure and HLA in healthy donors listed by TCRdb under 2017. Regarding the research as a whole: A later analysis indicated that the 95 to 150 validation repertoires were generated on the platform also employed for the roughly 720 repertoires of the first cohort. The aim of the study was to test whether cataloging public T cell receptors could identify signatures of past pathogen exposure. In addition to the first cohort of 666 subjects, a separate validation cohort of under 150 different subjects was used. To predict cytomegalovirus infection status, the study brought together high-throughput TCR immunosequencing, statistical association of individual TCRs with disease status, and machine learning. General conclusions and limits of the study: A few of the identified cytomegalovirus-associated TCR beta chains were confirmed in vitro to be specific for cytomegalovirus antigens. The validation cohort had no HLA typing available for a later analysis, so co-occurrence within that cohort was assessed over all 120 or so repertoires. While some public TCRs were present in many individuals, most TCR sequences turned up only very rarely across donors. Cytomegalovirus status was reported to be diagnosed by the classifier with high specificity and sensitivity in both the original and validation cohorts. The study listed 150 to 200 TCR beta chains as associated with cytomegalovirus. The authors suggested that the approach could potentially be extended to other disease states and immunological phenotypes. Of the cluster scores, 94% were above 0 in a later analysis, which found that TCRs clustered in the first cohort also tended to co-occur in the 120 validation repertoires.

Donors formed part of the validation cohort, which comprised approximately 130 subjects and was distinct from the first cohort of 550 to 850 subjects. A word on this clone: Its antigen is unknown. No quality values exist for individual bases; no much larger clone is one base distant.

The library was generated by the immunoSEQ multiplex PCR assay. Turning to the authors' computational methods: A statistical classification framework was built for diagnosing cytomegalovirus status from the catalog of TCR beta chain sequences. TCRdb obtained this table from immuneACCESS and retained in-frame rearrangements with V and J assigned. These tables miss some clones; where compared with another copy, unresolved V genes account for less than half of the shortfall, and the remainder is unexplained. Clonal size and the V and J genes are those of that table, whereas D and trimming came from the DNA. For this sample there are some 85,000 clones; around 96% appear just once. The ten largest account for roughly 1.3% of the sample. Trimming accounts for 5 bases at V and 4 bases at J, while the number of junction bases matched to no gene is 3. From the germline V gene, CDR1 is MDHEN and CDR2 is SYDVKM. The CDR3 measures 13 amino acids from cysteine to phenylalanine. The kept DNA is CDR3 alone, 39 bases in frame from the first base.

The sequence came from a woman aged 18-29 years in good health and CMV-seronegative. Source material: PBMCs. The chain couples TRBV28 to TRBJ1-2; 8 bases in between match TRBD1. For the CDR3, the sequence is CASSTGGPYGYTF. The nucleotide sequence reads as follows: TGTGCCAGCAGTACAGGGGGGCCCTATGGCTACACCTTC.